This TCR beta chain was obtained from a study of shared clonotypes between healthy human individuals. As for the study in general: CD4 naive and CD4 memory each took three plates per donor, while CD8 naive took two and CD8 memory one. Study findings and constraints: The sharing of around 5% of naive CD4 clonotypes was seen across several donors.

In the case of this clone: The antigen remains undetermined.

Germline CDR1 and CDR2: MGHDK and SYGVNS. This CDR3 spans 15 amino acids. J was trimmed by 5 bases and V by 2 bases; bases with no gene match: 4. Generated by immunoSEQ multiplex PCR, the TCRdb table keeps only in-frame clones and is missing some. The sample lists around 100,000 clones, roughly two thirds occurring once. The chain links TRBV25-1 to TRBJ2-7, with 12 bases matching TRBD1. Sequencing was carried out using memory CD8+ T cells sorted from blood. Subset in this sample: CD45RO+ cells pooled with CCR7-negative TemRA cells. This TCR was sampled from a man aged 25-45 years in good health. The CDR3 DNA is TGTGCCAGCAGTGAAAGAGGGACAGGGGGCGACGAGCAGTACTTC. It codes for CASSERGTGGDEQYF.